Listed here is a single T cell receptor (beta chain). Its antigen remains unidentified. No clone much larger than this one lies a single base away; base qualities are absent. In the ViraFEST assay, PBMC were stimulated with viral peptide pools, and antigen-specific CD4+ T cell clonotypes were then identified by expansion using TCR sequencing. After about 10 days of culture, CD4+ T cells were isolated with the EasySep CD4+ T cell isolation kit. Convalescent patients had PCR-confirmed SARS-CoV-2 infection between March and December 2020, before Alpha, Beta and Delta variants emerged in the United States. Approximately 2 million PBMC per well were cultured with approximately 10 ug/ml peptides in IMDM containing roughly 5% human AB serum, about 9 IU/ml IL-2 and gentamicin. A peptide pool from HIV-1 Nef was used as the negative control culture condition. Half of the culture medium was replaced with fresh IL-2-containing medium on days 3 and 7. Unless otherwise noted, each peptide stimulation condition was cultured in triplicate wells. Using Ficoll-Paque Plus gradient centrifugation, PBMC were separated from whole blood and then either used fresh or cryopreserved at -140C. The QIAamp micro DNA kit was used to extract genomic DNA from the cultured CD4+ T cells.

The record originates from a study of vaccination effects on CD4 cells after COVID-19 (dated by TCRdb to between 2020 and 2023). About the investigation overall: Two doses of either the BNT162b2 or the mRNA-1273 mRNA SARS-CoV-2 vaccine were administered to participants. Pre-vaccine samples were collected from two convalescent patients 16 days and one week before the first dose, corresponding to 142 and 148 days after COVID-19 diagnosis. SARS-CoV-2 spike-specific CD4+ TCR repertoires from before and after mRNA vaccination were compared in COVID-19 convalescent patients and in infection-naive vaccine recipients. The full study included over 8 COVID-19 convalescent patients and a handful of SARS-CoV-2-naive healthy vaccine recipients. In the study, cultures from other donors were sequenced using the Oncomine TCR Beta short-read assay on an Illumina iSeq 100. Results the study describes overall, beyond this receptor: Clones induced by infection and clones induced by vaccination both contracted markedly at late timepoints after vaccination, which fits with T cell responses waning over time. For convalescent patients, new clones induced by the vaccine made up most of the post-vaccine spike-reactive repertoire, and these new clones were largely distinct from the clones induced by infection. Limitations of the study were the small number of convalescent patients and the absence of early post-infection timepoints.

The method was the immunoSEQ multiplex PCR assay. DNA from the cultured, isolated CD4+ T cells was subjected to TCR beta CDR3 sequencing. In the original analysis: Non-productive TCR sequences were removed, reads were trimmed to the CDR3 region, and CDR3s of at least 7 amino acids were retained. The MANAFEST web app was used to identify antigen-specific clonotypes by comparing expansion in peptide wells with expansion in reference cultures. Positive clones required FDR<0.05 expansion versus reference and all other wells, odds ratio above 5, and frequency above 0.1% in two replicate wells. Cross-reactive clonotypes were defined as significantly expanded in SARS-CoV-2 spike wells and in at least one common cold coronavirus spike condition. Levenshtein distance calculated with the stringdist R package was used to assess CDR3 similarity, and unrooted trees were constructed with ape in R 3.6.1. Drawn from immuneACCESS, this table holds only the in-frame rearrangements with V and J called that TCRdb kept. Clones are partly lost; checked studies trace under half to an unresolved V gene and leave the rest unexplained. That table gives V, J and clone size, and the DNA gave D and trimming. Here the sample has fewer than 60,000 clones; around 82% occur a single time. The leading ten clones occupy 4.5% to 7% of the sample.

V loses 0 bases of germline sequence and J loses 3 bases, and the interval between the two ends is 13 bases. The CDR3 numbers 15 residues from cysteine through phenylalanine. The CDR3 DNA has 45 bases and is translated from base 1. According to the germline V gene, CDR1 reads SGHRS and CDR2 reads YFSETQ. This sample comprised CD4+ T cells from PBMCs cultured with HIV peptides, obtained before COVID-19 vaccination. The cell subset or site label, read with the paper, signifies: HIV-1 Nef peptide pool negative control/reference culture. The chain employs TRBV5-1 and TRBJ2-7; the D gene is tentatively TRBD1 or TRBD2, each matching 6 bases. The sequence came from a human donor who had a prior SARS-CoV-2 infection. The CDR3 reads as follows: CASSLVQGGNYEQYF. The nucleotide sequence is TGCGCCAGCAGCTTGGTACAGGGAGGCAACTACGAGCAGTACTTC.